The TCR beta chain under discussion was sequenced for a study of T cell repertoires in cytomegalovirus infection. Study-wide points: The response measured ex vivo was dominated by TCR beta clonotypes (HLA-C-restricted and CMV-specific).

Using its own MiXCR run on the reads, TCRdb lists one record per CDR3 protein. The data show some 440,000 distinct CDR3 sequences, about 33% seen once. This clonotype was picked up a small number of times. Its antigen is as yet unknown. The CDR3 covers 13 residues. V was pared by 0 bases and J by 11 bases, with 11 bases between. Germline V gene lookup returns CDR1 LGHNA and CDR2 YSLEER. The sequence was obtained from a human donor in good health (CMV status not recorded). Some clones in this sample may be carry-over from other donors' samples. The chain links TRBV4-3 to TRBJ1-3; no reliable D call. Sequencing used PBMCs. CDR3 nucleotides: TGCGCCAGCAGCCAAGAAAGGAGACCCCCCATATATTTT. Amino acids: CASSQERRPPIYF.